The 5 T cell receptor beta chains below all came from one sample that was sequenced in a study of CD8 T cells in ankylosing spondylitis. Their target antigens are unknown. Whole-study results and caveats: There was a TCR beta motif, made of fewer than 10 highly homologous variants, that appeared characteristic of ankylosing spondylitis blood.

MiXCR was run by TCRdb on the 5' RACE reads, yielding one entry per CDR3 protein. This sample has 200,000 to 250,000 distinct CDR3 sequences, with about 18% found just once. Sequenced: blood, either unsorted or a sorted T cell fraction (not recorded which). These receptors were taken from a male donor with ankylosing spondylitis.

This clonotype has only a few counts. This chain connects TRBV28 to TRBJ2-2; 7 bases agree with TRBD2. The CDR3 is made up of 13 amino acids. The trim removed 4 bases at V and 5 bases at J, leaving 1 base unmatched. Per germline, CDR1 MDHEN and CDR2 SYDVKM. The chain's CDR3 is CASSWGGTGELFF. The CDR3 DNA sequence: TGTGCCAGCAGTTGGGGGGGAACCGGGGAGCTGTTTTTT.

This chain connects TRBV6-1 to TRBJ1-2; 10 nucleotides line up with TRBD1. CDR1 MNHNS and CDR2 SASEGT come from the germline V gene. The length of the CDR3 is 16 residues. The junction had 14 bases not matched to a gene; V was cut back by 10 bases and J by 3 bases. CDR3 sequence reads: CAIQPGQGTFHYGYTF. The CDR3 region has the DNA TGTGCCATTCAACCGGGACAGGGGACATTTCACTATGGCTACACCTTC.

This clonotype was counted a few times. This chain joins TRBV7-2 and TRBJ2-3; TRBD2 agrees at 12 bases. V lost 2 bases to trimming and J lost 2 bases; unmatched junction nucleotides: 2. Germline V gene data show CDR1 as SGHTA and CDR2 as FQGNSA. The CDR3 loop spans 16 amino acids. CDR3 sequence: CASSLLAGGYTDTQYF. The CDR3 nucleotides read TGTGCCAGCAGCTTACTAGCGGGGGGGTACACAGATACGCAGTATTTT.

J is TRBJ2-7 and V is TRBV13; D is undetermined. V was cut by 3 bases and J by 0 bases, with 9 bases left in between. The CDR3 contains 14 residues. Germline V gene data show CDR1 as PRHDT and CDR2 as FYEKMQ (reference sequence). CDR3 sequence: CASSFSRSSYEQYF. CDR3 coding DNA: TGTGCCAGCAGCTTTTCCAGGAGCTCCTACGAGCAGTACTTC.

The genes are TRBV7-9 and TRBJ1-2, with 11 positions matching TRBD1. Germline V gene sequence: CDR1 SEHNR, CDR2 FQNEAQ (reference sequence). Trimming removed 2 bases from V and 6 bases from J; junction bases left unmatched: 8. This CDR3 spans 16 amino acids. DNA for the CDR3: TGTGCCAGCAGCTTATACCCGGACAGGGGGCAGGATGGCTACACCTTC. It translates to CASSLYPDRGQDGYTF.